This TCR beta chain originates from a study of identifying expanded T cells in peripheral blood. Study-wide findings and caveats: Around 1.2 clones differed between technical replicates, versus approximately 17 and 20 over time. Variance in clone template counts between approximately 2-week samples significantly increased with total template count across all healthy donors.

Collection occurred without any documented infections or immune events in donors. About this clone: The target antigen is unknown.

The CDR3 spans 14 residues. V gave up 5 bases and J gave up 0 bases, with 8 bases separating them. CDR1 and CDR2 (germline): SNHLY, FYNNEI. Using immunoSEQ multiplex PCR, the repertoire was profiled, and TCRdb retains in-frame clones only, with some absent. The table includes 70,000 to 100,000 clones, almost 90% detected once. Sequencing was carried out using blood. This rearrangement joins TRBV2 to TRBJ1-5; D unclear. The sequence was collected from a person between 18 and 69 years old in good health. The CDR3 DNA follows: TGTGCCAGCAGTTCTCAGTCTAGCAATCAGCCCCAGCATTTT. Its protein product is CASSSQSSNQPQHF. Variable domain in full (rest from reference TRBV2 and TRBJ1-5): EPEVTQTPSHQVTQMGQEVILRCVPISNHLYFYWYRQILGQKVEFLVSFYNNEISEKSEIFDDQFSVERPDGSNFTLKIRSTKLEDSAMYFCASSSQSSNQPQHFGDGTRLSIL.